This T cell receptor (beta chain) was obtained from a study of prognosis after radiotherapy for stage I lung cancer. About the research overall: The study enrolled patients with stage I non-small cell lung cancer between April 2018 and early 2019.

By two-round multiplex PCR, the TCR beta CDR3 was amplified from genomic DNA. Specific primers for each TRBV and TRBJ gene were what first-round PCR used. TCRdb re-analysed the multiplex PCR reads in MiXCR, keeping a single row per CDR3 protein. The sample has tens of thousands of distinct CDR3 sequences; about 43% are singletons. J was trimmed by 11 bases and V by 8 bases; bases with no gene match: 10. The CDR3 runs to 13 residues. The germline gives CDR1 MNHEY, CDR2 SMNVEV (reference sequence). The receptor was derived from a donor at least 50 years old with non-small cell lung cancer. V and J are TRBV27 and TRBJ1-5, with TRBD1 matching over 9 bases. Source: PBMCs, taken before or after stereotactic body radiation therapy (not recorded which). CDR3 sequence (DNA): TGTGCCAGCCGTACCGGGACAGGGCGGACCCAGCATTTT. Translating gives CASRTGTGRTQHF.